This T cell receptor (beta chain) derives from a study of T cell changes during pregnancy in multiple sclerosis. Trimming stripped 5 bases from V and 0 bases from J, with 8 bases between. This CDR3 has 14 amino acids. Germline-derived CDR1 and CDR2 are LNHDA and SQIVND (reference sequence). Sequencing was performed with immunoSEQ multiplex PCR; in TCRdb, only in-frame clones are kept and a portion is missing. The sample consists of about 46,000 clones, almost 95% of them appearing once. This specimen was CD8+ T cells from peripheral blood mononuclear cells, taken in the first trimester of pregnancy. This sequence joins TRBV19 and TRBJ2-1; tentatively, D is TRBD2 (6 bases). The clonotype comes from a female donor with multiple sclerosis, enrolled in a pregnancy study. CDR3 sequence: CASSSGLSYNEQFF. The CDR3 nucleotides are TGTGCCAGTAGTTCGGGACTCTCCTACAATGAGCAGTTCTTC.